This section outlines one T cell receptor (beta chain) sequence together with its context. The J segment lost 9 bases and the V segment lost 2 bases, leaving 10 bases of the junction unmatched. The CDR3 sequence is 16 residues long. Per germline, CDR1 MNHEY and CDR2 SVGAGI. In the original analysis: Reference gene primer amplification gave estimated nucleated cell counts. Repertoires were generated with immunoSEQ multiplex PCR, while TCRdb's copy carries only in-frame clones and drops some. The V and J calls and clone size were taken over from that table, and D and trimming were inferred from the DNA. The sample contains about 220,000 clones, 82% of which appear only once. The data stem from a study of blood T cell repertoires in COVID-19. The overall study: The study drew acute and convalescent COVID-19 samples from the United States, Italy and Spain.

This receptor was obtained from an elderly woman with acute or convalescent COVID-19. The sequenced sample consisted of peripheral blood. The chain combines TRBV6-5 with TRBJ1-6, with 7 bases identical to TRBD1. CDR3 coding DNA: TGTGCCAGCAGTTACCGTCCAGCCCGACAGGGTTCACCCCTCCACTTT. Translating it yields CASSYRPARQGSPLHF.